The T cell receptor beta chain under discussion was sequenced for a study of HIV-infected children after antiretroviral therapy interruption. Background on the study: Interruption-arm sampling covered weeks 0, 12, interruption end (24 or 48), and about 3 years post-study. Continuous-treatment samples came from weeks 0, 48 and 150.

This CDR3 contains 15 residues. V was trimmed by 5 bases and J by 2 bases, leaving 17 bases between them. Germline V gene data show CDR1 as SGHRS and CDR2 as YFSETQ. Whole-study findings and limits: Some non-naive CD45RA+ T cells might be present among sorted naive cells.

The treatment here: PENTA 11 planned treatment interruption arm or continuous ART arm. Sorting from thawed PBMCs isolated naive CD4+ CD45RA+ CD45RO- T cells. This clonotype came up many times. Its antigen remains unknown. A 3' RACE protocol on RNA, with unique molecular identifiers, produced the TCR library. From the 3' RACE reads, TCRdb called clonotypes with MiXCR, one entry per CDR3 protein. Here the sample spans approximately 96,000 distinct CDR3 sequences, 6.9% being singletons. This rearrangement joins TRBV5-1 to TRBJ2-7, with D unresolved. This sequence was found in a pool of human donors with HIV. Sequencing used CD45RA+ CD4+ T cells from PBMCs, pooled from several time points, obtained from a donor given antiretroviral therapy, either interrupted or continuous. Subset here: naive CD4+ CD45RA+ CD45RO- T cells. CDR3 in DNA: TGCGCCAGCAGGCAATACGACGGATCCACCTACGAGCAGTACTTC. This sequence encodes CASRQYDGSTYEQYF.